These 6 T cell receptor beta chains came from one sample sequenced in a study of cytomegalovirus exposure and HLA in healthy donors (dated 2017 in TCRdb). Library method: the immunoSEQ multiplex PCR assay. TCRdb obtained this table from immuneACCESS and retained in-frame rearrangements with V and J assigned. These tables miss some clones; where compared with another copy, unresolved V genes account for less than half of the shortfall, and the remainder is unexplained. Present in this sample are 200,000 to 250,000 clones, more than 75% of which were seen just once. The ten largest clones add up to more than 1.5% of the sample. The sequencing input was PBMCs. The origin of the receptors is a woman aged 18 to 35 in good health and CMV-seropositive.

The chain couples TRBV2 to TRBJ1-3; possibly TRBD1 for D (5 bases). Germline V gene lookup returns CDR1 SNHLY and CDR2 FYNNEI. The CDR3 sequence is 17 residues long. V shed 7 bases and J shed 0 bases, with 19 bases lying between them. In nucleotides, the CDR3 is TGTGCCAGCACCGAGCGGGGGAGAGGTCACTCTGGAAACACCATATATTTT. Translated: CASTERGRGHSGNTIYF.

Remarks on this clone: This same CDR3 is encoded by further DNA sequences in the sample. The chain couples TRBV28 to TRBJ1-1; 10 nucleotides agree with TRBD1. Per the germline V gene, CDR1 is MDHEN and CDR2 is SYDVKM. CDR3 length: 14 amino acids. J was trimmed by 1 base and V by 5 bases; bases with no gene match: 1. The DNA of the CDR3 is TGTGCCAGCAGTCGGACAGGGGGGAACACTGAAGCTTTCTTT. It translates to CASSRTGGNTEAFF.

The chain has TRBV6-5 and TRBJ2-3; the D gene is possibly TRBD2 (6 bases). V was cut by 8 bases and J by 1 base, with 13 bases left in between. There are 14 residues in the CDR3. Germline V gene lookup returns CDR1 MNHEY and CDR2 SVGAGI. CDR3 DNA: TGTGCCAGCCAGGGAGGAGGGGGCACAGATACGCAGTATTTT. Its translation is CASQGGGGTDTQYF.

About this clone itself: A junction boundary mismatches the germline segment, possibly from a read error. This sequence joins TRBV6-5 and TRBJ2-6, with D possibly matching TRBD2 (5 bases). The CDR3 is 13 amino acids. Germline values: CDR1 MNHEY, CDR2 SVGAGI. The CDR3 DNA reads as TGTGCCAGCAGTTACTCGAGGGAAGGGTCCTCTATTTTC. Encoded protein: CASSYSREGSSIF.

The chain links TRBV27 to TRBJ1-1, with D possibly matching TRBD1 (5 bases). This CDR3 is built from 14 residues. Germline-derived CDR1 and CDR2 are MNHEY and SMNVEV (reference sequence). Trimming took off 5 bases at V and 1 base at J, with 11 bases between the two ends. In nucleotides, the CDR3 is TGTGCCAGCAGTCGACAGACGGGGAACACTGAAGCTTTCTTT. As protein: CASSRQTGNTEAFF.

The chain joins TRBV5-1 to TRBJ2-3; TRBD1 might be the D (6 bases). Trimming shortened V by 2 bases and J by 3 bases, and 16 bases separated the two germline ends. CDR3 length equals 16 residues. The V gene's germline CDR1 is SGHRS and CDR2 YFSETQ. CDR3 sequence: CASSLLPGHPTDTQYF. CDR3 DNA: TGCGCCAGCAGCTTACTGCCGGGACACCCAACAGATACGCAGTATTTT.